Listed below are T cell receptor beta chains from one sample, sequenced in a study of T cell responses to AZD1222 COVID-19 vaccine. This table comes from immunoSEQ multiplex PCR, and its TCRdb copy is limited to in-frame clones, with some not included. The sample carries approximately 120,000 clones, 88% recorded once. Specimen: peripheral blood, collected on day 0 of AZD1222 vaccination. The receptors stem from an adult in good health. The CDR3 runs from the conserved cysteine through the conserved F or W. Each record gives: clone size, D gene, V gene, J gene, CDR3 protein, CDR3 DNA. D genes are given only for firm matches. Clone size appears in some rows only: once, few, many, or a class for an expanded clone.

-	-	TRBV29-1	TRBJ1-3	CSVGWGDSGNTIYF	TGCAGCGTTGGGTGGGGCGACTCTGGAAACACCATATATTTT
few	TRBD1	TRBV5-1	TRBJ1-6	CASRTGTENNSPLHF	TGCGCCAGCAGAACCGGGACAGAAAATAATTCACCCCTCCACTTT
-	TRBD2	TRBV5-4	TRBJ2-7	CASSPPGGAWYEQYF	TGTGCCAGCAGCCCCCCGGGGGGAGCCTGGTACGAGCAGTACTTC
-	-	TRBV5-1	TRBJ2-3	CASRAPGQPTDTQYF	TGCGCCAGCAGAGCACCGGGACAACCCACAGATACGCAGTATTTT
-	TRBD2	TRBV10-2	TRBJ2-7	CASTPGLANYEQYF	TGCGCCAGCACACCGGGACTAGCGAACTACGAGCAGTACTTC
-	TRBD1	TRBV3-1/TRBV3-2	TRBJ1-1	CASSRTGGTEAFF	TGTGCCAGCAGCCGGACAGGGGGCACTGAAGCTTTCTTT
once	TRBD1	TRBV5-4	TRBJ2-1	CASSLAGQGTYNEQFF	TGTGCCAGCAGCTTAGCGGGACAGGGAACCTACAATGAGCAGTTCTTC
-	TRBD2	TRBV27	TRBJ2-7	CASSPTSFSYEQYF	TGTGCCAGCAGTCCGACTAGCTTTTCCTACGAGCAGTACTTC
-	-	TRBV6-2/TRBV6-3	TRBJ1-2	CASSYSQESNYGYTF	TGTGCCAGCAGTTACTCCCAGGAATCCAACTATGGCTACACCTTC
-	-	TRBV27	TRBJ1-6	CASSPRVGSPLHF	TGTGCCAGCAGTCCCAGGGTTGGATCACCCCTCCACTTT
-	-	TRBV19	TRBJ2-6	CASSAGLGANVLTF	TGTGCCAGTAGTGCGGGGCTGGGGGCCAACGTCCTGACTTTC
-	-	TRBV19	TRBJ2-3	CASSITGTDTQYF	TGTGCCAGTAGTATAACTGGCACAGATACGCAGTATTTT
-	TRBD2	TRBV13	TRBJ2-7	CAAGRVGEQYF	TGTGCCGCCGGGAGGGTGGGCGAGCAGTACTTC
-	TRBD2	TRBV11-2	TRBJ2-7	CASSFGAGVYYEQYF	TGTGCCAGCAGCTTTGGAGCGGGAGTTTACTACGAGCAGTACTTC
-	TRBD1	TRBV7-8	TRBJ1-1	CASSPSRTGDTEAFF	TGTGCCAGCAGCCCGAGTCGGACAGGGGACACTGAAGCTTTCTTT
-	TRBD2	TRBV7-9	TRBJ2-2	CASSLVGTSGPGELFF	TGTGCCAGCAGCTTGGTCGGGACTAGCGGGCCCGGGGAGCTGTTTTTT
-	-	TRBV27	TRBJ2-2	CASSFQGSSNTGELFF	TGTGCCAGCAGTTTTCAGGGCAGTTCGAACACCGGGGAGCTGTTTTTT
-	TRBD2	TRBV5-1	TRBJ2-2	CASSLMAGGGNTGELFF	TGCGCCAGCAGCTTGATGGCGGGAGGCGGGAACACCGGGGAGCTGTTTTTT
-	-	TRBV27	TRBJ1-5	CASRGYSNQPQHF	TGTGCCAGCAGGGGTTATAGCAATCAGCCCCAGCATTTT
-	-	TRBV28	TRBJ2-2	CASRMQGSRNTGELFF	TGTGCCAGCAGGATGCAGGGGTCCCGAAACACCGGGGAGCTGTTTTTT
once	-	TRBV12-3/TRBV12-4	TRBJ2-7	CASNRRTDYEQYF	TGTGCCAGCAACCGGCGGACAGACTACGAGCAGTACTTC
-	-	TRBV11-2	TRBJ1-5	CASSLGNQPQHF	TGTGCCAGCAGCTTGGGGAATCAGCCCCAGCATTTT
-	-	TRBV7-3	TRBJ2-4	CASSSDRVTVKNIQYF	TGTGCCAGCAGCTCCGACCGGGTGACAGTTAAAAACATTCAGTACTTC
-	-	TRBV28	TRBJ2-3	CASSLSGRTTTDTQYF	TGTGCCAGCAGTTTATCGGGCAGGACAACCACAGATACGCAGTATTTT
-	-	TRBV5-1	TRBJ2-2	CASSPNGGSPNTGELFF	TGCGCCAGCAGCCCAAACGGCGGCAGCCCGAACACCGGGGAGCTGTTTTTT
-	-	TRBV18	TRBJ1-5	CASSPLGQVGQPQHF	TGTGCCAGCTCACCACTCGGGCAGGTTGGTCAGCCCCAGCATTTT
-	-	TRBV20-1	TRBJ2-7	CSASPLRLSYEQYF	TGCAGTGCTAGTCCCTTGAGACTATCCTACGAGCAGTACTTC
few	-	TRBV24-1	TRBJ2-1	CATRAGTTGFDEQFF	TGTGCCACCAGGGCGGGAACCACTGGGTTCGATGAGCAGTTCTTC
-	-	TRBV7-8	TRBJ2-2	CASSSPTGVNTGELFF	TGTGCCAGCAGCTCCCCGACAGGAGTGAACACCGGGGAGCTGTTTTTT
-	-	TRBV28	TRBJ2-7	CASSPGQTYEQYF	TGTGCCAGCAGCCCCGGACAGACCTACGAGCAGTACTTC
-	TRBD1	TRBV5-6	TRBJ1-5	CASSWDSVGQPQHF	TGTGCCAGCAGCTGGGACAGCGTCGGGCAGCCCCAGCATTTT
-	-	TRBV11-2	TRBJ2-2	CASSLETGELFF	TGTGCCAGCAGCTTAGAAACCGGGGAGCTGTTTTTT
-	TRBD1	TRBV2	TRBJ2-4	CASKRDRGPVNIQYF	TGTGCCAGCAAGAGGGACAGGGGGCCGGTAAACATTCAGTACTTC
-	-	TRBV27	TRBJ2-1	CASSSQGGEQFF	TGTGCCAGCAGTTCCCAGGGGGGGGAGCAGTTCTTC
-	TRBD1	TRBV11-2	TRBJ1-3	CASTSGTDYRNTIYF	TGTGCCAGCACCTCCGGGACAGACTATCGAAACACCATATATTTT
-	TRBD1	TRBV27	TRBJ2-7	CASSRGGQGYEQYF	TGTGCCAGCAGCCGGGGTGGACAGGGTTACGAGCAGTACTTC
-	TRBD2	TRBV6-4	TRBJ2-1	CASSESTSGGAAEQFF	TGTGCCAGCAGTGAGTCGACTAGCGGGGGGGCCGCTGAGCAGTTCTTC
-	-	TRBV7-2	TRBJ2-3	CASGAELLSTDTQYF	TGTGCCAGCGGAGCGGAGCTTCTTAGCACAGATACGCAGTATTTT
-	-	TRBV10-3	TRBJ1-1	CAISGRGTEAFF	TGTGCCATCAGTGGAAGGGGAACTGAAGCTTTCTTT
-	-	TRBV4-2	TRBJ2-2	CASSQDSELGELFF	TGTGCCAGCAGCCAAGATAGTGAACTAGGGGAGCTGTTTTTT
-	-	TRBV10-2	TRBJ1-5	CASGGEFTGNQPQHF	TGCGCCAGCGGTGGGGAATTCACAGGGAATCAGCCCCAGCATTTT
-	-	TRBV12-3/TRBV12-4	TRBJ1-4	CASSLVSRGKLFF	TGTGCCAGCAGTTTAGTCTCACGTGGAAAACTGTTTTTT
-	-	TRBV10-3	TRBJ2-3	CAISETRWGGALTDTQYF	TGTGCCATCAGTGAGACACGGTGGGGCGGTGCACTCACAGATACGCAGTATTTT
-	TRBD1	TRBV15	TRBJ2-1	CATRLTSGGEQFF	TGTGCCACCAGGCTAACTTCAGGGGGTGAGCAGTTCTTC
-	-	TRBV29-1	TRBJ1-1	CSGTAGGNTEAFF	TGCAGCGGGACCGCCGGGGGGAACACTGAAGCTTTCTTT
once	TRBD1	TRBV24-1	TRBJ1-2	CATSDPTGGDYGYTF	TGTGCCACCAGTGATCCGACAGGGGGGGACTATGGCTACACCTTC
many	-	TRBV4-2	TRBJ2-7	CASSQEAAGSYEQYF	TGTGCCAGCAGCCAAGAGGCGGCAGGGTCCTACGAGCAGTACTTC
-	-	TRBV19	TRBJ1-1	CASSRSGRLVNTEAFF	TGTGCCAGTAGTAGGTCGGGCAGATTAGTGAACACTGAAGCTTTCTTT
-	-	TRBV10-3	TRBJ1-4	CATRSGWGNEKLFF	TGTGCCACGCGCTCGGGTTGGGGTAATGAAAAACTGTTTTTT
-	TRBD2	TRBV4-2	TRBJ2-2	CASKGQGGSPGELFF	TGTGCCAGCAAAGGGCAGGGAGGGTCTCCCGGGGAGCTGTTTTTT
-	-	TRBV5-1	TRBJ2-2	CASSPGSTGELFF	TGCGCCAGCAGCCCGGGGAGCACCGGGGAGCTGTTTTTT
-	-	TRBV5-1	TRBJ1-1	CASSPRLGAEAFF	TGCGCCAGCAGCCCCCGGTTAGGGGCTGAAGCTTTCTTT
few	-	TRBV7-9	TRBJ2-7	CASSEDLHYEQYF	TGTGCCAGCAGCGAAGACTTGCACTACGAGCAGTACTTC
-	TRBD2	TRBV5-1	TRBJ2-3	CASSAAGGQTDTQYF	TGCGCCAGCAGCGCGGCGGGGGGGCAGACAGATACGCAGTATTTT
-	TRBD2	TRBV27	TRBJ2-3	CASSSWTSGETDTQYF	TGTGCCAGCAGCTCTTGGACTAGCGGGGAAACAGATACGCAGTATTTT
-	-	TRBV6-5	TRBJ2-7	CASSYSVGGRFYEQYF	TGTGCCAGCAGTTACTCGGTGGGGGGCAGGTTCTACGAGCAGTACTTC
-	-	TRBV9	TRBJ2-7	CASSPGTLYEQYF	TGTGCCAGCAGCCCCGGGACACTATACGAGCAGTACTTC